Reported below is one T cell receptor beta chain. These data originate in a study of shared clonotypes between healthy human individuals. The CDR3 is 14 residues long. In germline, CDR1 is MDHEN, CDR2 SYDVKM. V dropped 3 bases and J dropped 2 bases, with 11 bases sitting between them. Sorted subsets were amplified in replicate PCRs using about 210 ng DNA, tens of thousands of T cell genomes. Assay: immunoSEQ multiplex PCR; the TCRdb copy retains only in-frame clones and omits some. Of millions of clones listed, approximately 95% are singletons. This rearrangement joins TRBV28 to TRBJ2-7; D call uncertain. Material: naive CD4+ T cells from PBMCs. As for subset: CD45RA+ positively selected. The receptor comes from a man aged 18 to 29 in good health. Some clones in this sample may be carry-over from other donors' samples. CDR3 amino acids: CASSLAAVPYEQYF. In nucleotides, the CDR3 is TGTGCCAGCAGTTTGGCGGCAGTTCCCTACGAGCAGTACTTC.